The next 9 T cell receptor beta chains were all read from a single sample in a study of radiotherapy plus CTLA-4 blockade in lung cancer. The repertoire was sequenced with immunoSEQ multiplex PCR; TCRdb's copy has only in-frame clones and lacks some. In the table there are 75,000 to 95,000 clones, approximately 80% of which are singletons. The material was peripheral blood, obtained from a patient treated with radiotherapy plus ipilimumab. These receptor sequences come from a human donor with non-small cell lung cancer that progressed on radiotherapy plus ipilimumab.

This rearrangement joins TRBV5-6 to TRBJ2-7; 9 nucleotides align to TRBD1. This CDR3 has 14 amino acids. From germline, CDR1 is SGHDT and CDR2 YYEEEE. V lost 4 bases and J lost 4; bases outside the gene matches: 6. The DNA for the CDR3 is TGTGCCAGCAGCAGGACAGGGGAAGTATACGAGCAGTACTTC. Encoded protein: CASSRTGEVYEQYF. Full variable domain (rest looked up from reference TRBV5-6 and TRBJ2-7): DAGVTQSPTHLIKTRGQQVTLRCSPKSGHDTVSWYQQALGQGPQFIFQYYEEEERQRGNFPDRFSGHQFPNYSSELNVNALLLGDSALYLCASSRTGEVYEQYFGPGTRLTVT.

The rearrangement joins TRBV5-1 to TRBJ2-1; D uncertain. Trimming removed 0 bases at V and 3 bases at J, with 7 bases between. The CDR3 totals 14 residues. Per the germline V gene, CDR1 is SGHRS and CDR2 is YFSETQ. In DNA, the CDR3 is TGCGCCAGCAGCTTGGGAGCAGTCTACAATGAGCAGTTCTTC. This gives the protein CASSLGAVYNEQFF. The full variable domain, with the rest looked up from reference TRBV5-1 and TRBJ2-1, is KAGVTQTPRYLIKTRGQQVTLSCSPISGHRSVSWYQQTPGQGLQFLFEYFSETQRNKGNFPGRFSGRQFSNSRSEMNVSTLELGDSALYLCASSLGAVYNEQFFGPGTRLTVL.

The chain recombines TRBV5-4 with TRBJ2-1, with D perhaps matching TRBD1 (5 bases). Germline lookup yields CDR1 SGHNT and CDR2 YYREEE (reference sequence). The CDR3 runs to 14 residues. V was clipped by 4 bases and J by 4 bases, with 12 bases between them. CDR3 protein: CASSPETEYNEQFF. Here the CDR3 DNA reads TGTGCCAGCAGCCCTGAGACAGAGTACAATGAGCAGTTCTTC.

This rearrangement joins TRBV5-1 to TRBJ1-1; D is unresolved. The CDR3 is made up of 13 amino acids. Germline V gene sequence: CDR1 SGHRS, CDR2 YFSETQ. The V and J ends lost 4 bases and 0 bases respectively, with 7 bases between them. The DNA of the CDR3 is TGCGCCAGCAGCACTCGAATGAACACTGAAGCTTTCTTT. Translation gives CASSTRMNTEAFF.

DNA of the CDR3: TGTGCCAGCAGTCGGACTAGCGGGAGGGCCCTCAATGAGCAGTTCTTC. It encodes CASSRTSGRALNEQFF. This sequence joins TRBV27 and TRBJ2-1; 15 bases fit TRBD2. Looked up from germline, CDR1 is MNHEY and CDR2 is SMNVEV (reference sequence). The CDR3 runs to 16 residues. After removal of 5 bases from V and 6 bases from J, the junction contained 5 bases not matched to a gene.

The J gene is TRBJ2-2, the V gene TRBV28; 8 bases are a match to TRBD1. Germline CDR1 and CDR2: MDHEN and SYDVKM. CDR3 length: 15 residues. With V trimmed by 5 bases and J by 4 bases, 6 bases remained unmatched. CDR3 DNA: TGTGCCAGCAGTAACAGGGGGAGAGGCACCGGGGAGCTGTTTTTT. Its protein product is CASSNRGRGTGELFF.

This chain joins TRBV15 and TRBJ1-2, with 8 positions matching TRBD1. The CDR3 is 13 residues long. J gave up 6 bases and V 5 bases, and 5 bases lay outside the gene matches. The germline V gene has CDR1 LNHNV and CDR2 YYDKDF (reference sequence). This chain's CDR3 is CATSLRTGNGYTF. The CDR3 DNA sequence: TGTGCCACCAGCTTACGGACAGGGAATGGCTACACCTTC.

The rearrangement links TRBV28 to TRBJ2-7, with 13 bases fitting TRBD2. V lost 6 bases to trimming and J lost 4 bases; unmatched junction nucleotides: 15. This CDR3 has 18 residues. Per the germline V gene, CDR1 is MDHEN and CDR2 is SYDVKM. This CDR3 is CASSIGLAGVLPRYEQYF. The CDR3, as DNA: TGTGCCAGCAGCATCGGACTAGCGGGAGTCCTACCAAGGTACGAGCAGTACTTC.

The chain recombines TRBV2 with TRBJ1-2; 10 positions agree with TRBD1. V shed 5 bases, J shed 8 bases, and the junction held 8 bases outside the gene matches. The V gene's germline CDR1 is SNHLY and CDR2 FYNNEI. The CDR3 has 14 residues. The CDR3 loop reads CASSPGTGAVGYTF. The CDR3 DNA is TGTGCCAGCAGTCCCGGGACAGGGGCCGTGGGCTACACCTTC. Drawing the rest from reference TRBV2 and TRBJ1-2, the complete variable domain is EPEVTQTPSHQVTQMGQEVILRCVPISNHLYFYWYRQILGQKVEFLVSFYNNEISEKSEIFDDQFSVERPDGSNFTLKIRSTKLEDSAMYFCASSPGTGAVGYTFGSGTRLTVV.